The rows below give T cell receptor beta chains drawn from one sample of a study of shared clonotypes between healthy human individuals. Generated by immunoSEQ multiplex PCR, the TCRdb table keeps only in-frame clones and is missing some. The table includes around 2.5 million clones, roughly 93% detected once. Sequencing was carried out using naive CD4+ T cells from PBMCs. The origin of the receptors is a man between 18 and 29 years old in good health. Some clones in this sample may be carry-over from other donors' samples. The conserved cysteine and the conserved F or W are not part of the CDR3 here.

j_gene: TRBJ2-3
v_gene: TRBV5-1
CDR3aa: ASSWQADTQY

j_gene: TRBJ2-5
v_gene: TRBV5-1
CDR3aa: ASSLGLAAQETQY

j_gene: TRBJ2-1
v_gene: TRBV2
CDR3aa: ASSVLTHEQF

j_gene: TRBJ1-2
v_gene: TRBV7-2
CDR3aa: ASSLGIGREYGYT

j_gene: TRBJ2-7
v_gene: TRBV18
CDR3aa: ASSPASREEQY

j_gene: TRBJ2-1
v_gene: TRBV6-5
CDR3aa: ASSPRRYEQF

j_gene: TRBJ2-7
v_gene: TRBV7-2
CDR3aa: ASSLIRAIHSNEQY

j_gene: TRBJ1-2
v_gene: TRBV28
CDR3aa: ASSLTGGLALGYT

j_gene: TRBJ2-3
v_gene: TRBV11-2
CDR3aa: ASRSLQGPAAHTQY

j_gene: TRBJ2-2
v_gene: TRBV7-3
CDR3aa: ASSLSSRAMGSNTGELF

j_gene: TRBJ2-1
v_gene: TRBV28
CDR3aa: ASSSLASGNSYNEQF

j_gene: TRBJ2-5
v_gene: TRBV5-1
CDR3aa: ASSKTGGAWETQY

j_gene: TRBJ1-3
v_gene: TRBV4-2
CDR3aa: ASSQAKGNTIY

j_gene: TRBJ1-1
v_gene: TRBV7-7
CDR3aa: ASSPWTGENTEAF

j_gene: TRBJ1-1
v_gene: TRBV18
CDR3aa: ASSLGWGRSEAF

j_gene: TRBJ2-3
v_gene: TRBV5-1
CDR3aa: ASSFGQGYDTQY

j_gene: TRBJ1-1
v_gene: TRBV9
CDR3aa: ASSVVPMNTEAF

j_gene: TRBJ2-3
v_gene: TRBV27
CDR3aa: ASSASGTSGSNTDTQY

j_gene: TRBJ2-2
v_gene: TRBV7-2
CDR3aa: ASSPYSGANTGELF

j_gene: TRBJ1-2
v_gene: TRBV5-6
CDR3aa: ASSFSNYGYT

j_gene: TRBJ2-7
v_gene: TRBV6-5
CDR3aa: ASSPSGSYEQY

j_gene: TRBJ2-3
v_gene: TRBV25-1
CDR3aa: ASTDNWADTQY

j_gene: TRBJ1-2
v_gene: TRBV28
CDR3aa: ASRDSGATRYGYT

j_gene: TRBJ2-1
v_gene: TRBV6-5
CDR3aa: ASSYVGTARNEQF

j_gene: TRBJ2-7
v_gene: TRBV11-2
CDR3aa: ASSSRTGSDEQY

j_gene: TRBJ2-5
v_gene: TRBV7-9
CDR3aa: APCQQLPLDRDGEETQY

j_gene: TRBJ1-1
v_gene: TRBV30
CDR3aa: AWSLNMNTEAF

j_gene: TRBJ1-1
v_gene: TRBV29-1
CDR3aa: SVVRQGPMNTEAF

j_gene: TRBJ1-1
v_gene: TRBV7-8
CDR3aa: ASSLAGSGNTEAF

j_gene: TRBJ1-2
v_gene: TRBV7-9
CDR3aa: ASSLDQSQGIKGYT